This T cell receptor (beta chain) derives from a study of molecular identifiers for immune sequencing clone quantification. Study details: Replicate runs used RNA from 20,000 or 100,000 naive CD8 cells, which was split five ways into aliquots, and four of those aliquots were then sequenced. General study findings and limits: In naive cells, under 1% of molecules belonged to clones above 20 RNA copies, against over 97% in effector cells.

Only a few counts were recorded for this clonotype. No antigen is known for it. Every naive CD8 library was made from between about 17,000 and 1,100,000 sorted cells with 10%, 30% or 50% RNA. Trimming removed 6 bases from V and 9 bases from J, with 13 bases in between. The CDR3 length is 12 residues. Germline values: CDR1 SGHRS, CDR2 YFSETQ. TCR libraries were built in bulk with a published protocol and specific TCR primers. TCRdb re-analysed the PCR reads in MiXCR, keeping a single row per CDR3 protein. The data contain approximately 550,000 distinct CDR3 sequences, around 25% of them seen just once; the ten biggest clones take up approximately 0.76%.

The receptor was derived from a human donor in good health. Some libraries in this study had Jurkat cell RNA spiked in. The specimen sequenced was naive CD8+ T cells from blood, with Jurkat cell RNA spiked in. This sample's subset: FACS-sorted CD8+CD4-CCR7+CD45RA+ naive T cells. The genes are TRBV5-1 and TRBJ2-1; possibly TRBD1 for D (5 bases). The DNA for the CDR3 is TGCGCCAGCACCGACCCGACAGCTGAGCAGTTCTTC. This gives the protein CASTDPTAEQFF. The full variable domain, completed using reference TRBV5-1 and TRBJ2-1, is KAGVTQTPRYLIKTRGQQVTLSCSPISGHRSVSWYQQTPGQGLQFLFEYFSETQRNKGNFPGRFSGRQFSNSRSEMNVSTLELGDSALYLCASTDPTAEQFFGPGTRLTVL.